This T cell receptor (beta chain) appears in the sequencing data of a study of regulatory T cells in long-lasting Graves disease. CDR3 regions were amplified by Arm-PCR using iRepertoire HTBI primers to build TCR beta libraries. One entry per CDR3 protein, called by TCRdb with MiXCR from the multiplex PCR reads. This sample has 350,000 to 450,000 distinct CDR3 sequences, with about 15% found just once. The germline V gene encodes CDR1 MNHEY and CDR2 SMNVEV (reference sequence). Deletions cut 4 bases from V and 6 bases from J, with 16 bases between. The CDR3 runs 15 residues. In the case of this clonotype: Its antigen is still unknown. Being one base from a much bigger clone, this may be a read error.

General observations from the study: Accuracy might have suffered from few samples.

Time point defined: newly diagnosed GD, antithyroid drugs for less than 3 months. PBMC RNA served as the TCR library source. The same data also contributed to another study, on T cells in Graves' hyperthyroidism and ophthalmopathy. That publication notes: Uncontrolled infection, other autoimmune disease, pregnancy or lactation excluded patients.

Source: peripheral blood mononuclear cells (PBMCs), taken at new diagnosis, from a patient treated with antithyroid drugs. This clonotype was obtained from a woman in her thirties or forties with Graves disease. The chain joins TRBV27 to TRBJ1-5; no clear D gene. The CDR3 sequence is CASSSSWTARQPQHF. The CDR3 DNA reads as TGTGCCAGCAGTTCGTCTTGGACCGCCCGTCAGCCCCAGCATTTT.